These 14 T cell receptor beta chains were sequenced from one sample in a study of T cells in Graves' hyperthyroidism and ophthalmopathy. Using RNA transcripts as the source, TCR beta CDR3 regions were amplified. First-round RT-PCR with HTBI primers amplified the TCR CDR3 region. TCRdb reprocessed the multiplex PCR reads with MiXCR, giving one entry per CDR3 protein. The top ten clones hold about 31% of a sample with around 540,000 distinct CDR3 sequences, 16% of them seen once. Input material: blood. The receptor source for this set is a woman in her twenties or thirties with Graves' ophthalmopathy.

This clonotype was counted at least ten times. The rearrangement links TRBV2 to TRBJ2-3, with 9 bases lining up with TRBD1. V dropped 2 bases and J dropped 3; count of bases not matched to a gene: 12. CDR3 length equals 18 residues. Germline V CDR1 and CDR2: SNHLY, FYNNEI. CDR3 amino acids: CASSEKSGTGQGTDTQYF. The CDR3 bases are TGTGCCAGCAGTGAAAAAAGCGGGACAGGGCAGGGAACAGATACGCAGTATTTT.

The rearrangement joins TRBV7-9 to TRBJ1-2; tentatively, D is TRBD1 (6 bases). V lost 4 bases and J 5 bases, leaving 14 bases between the germline ends. The CDR3 spans 14 residues. CDR1 and CDR2 (germline): SEHNR, FQNEAQ (reference sequence). The CDR3 bases are TGTGCCAGCAGCTCCGGGACACAACTTTATGGCTACACCTTC. It codes for CASSSGTQLYGYTF.

A note on this clonotype: Sequence at one end of the junction differs from germline and may be a read error. The genes are TRBV6-2 or TRBV6-3 and TRBJ1-1, with D maybe TRBD1 (5 bases). There are 13 residues in the CDR3. Germline values: CDR1 MNHEY, CDR2 SVGEGT. Here the CDR3 reads CASSLSKDTEACF. Here the CDR3 DNA reads TGTGCCAGCTCATTGTCGAAGGACACTGAAGCTTGCTTT.

As concerns this clonotype: A much bigger clone sits one base away, suggesting this may be a read error. The chain recombines TRBV6-2 or TRBV6-3 with TRBJ2-1; no definite D call. Germline CDR1 and CDR2: MNHEY and SVGEGT. The CDR3 loop spans 13 amino acids. The CDR3 loop reads CACSYSPYNEQFF. The CDR3 DNA reads as TGTGCCTGCAGTTACTCCCCTTACAATGAGCAGTTCTTC.

This clonotype has a count of ten or more. V is TRBV7-3 and J is TRBJ2-7; D unresolved. The CDR3 is made up of 13 amino acids. V was clipped by 3 bases and J by 1 base, with 7 bases between them. Per germline, CDR1 SGHTA and CDR2 FQGTGA. This chain's CDR3 is CASSFGESYEQYF. The CDR3 coding sequence is TGTGCCAGCAGCTTCGGCGAATCCTACGAGCAGTACTTC.

The table lists this clonotype with many counts. This sequence joins TRBV2 and TRBJ1-1; 7 bases map to TRBD1. CDR3 size: 16 residues. Germline V gene lookup returns CDR1 SNHLY and CDR2 FYNNEI. V dropped 4 bases and J dropped 3; count of bases not matched to a gene: 11. For the CDR3, the DNA is TGTGCCAGCAGTGTAGCCTGGACAGGTAGGGACACTGAAGCTTTCTTT. It encodes CASSVAWTGRDTEAFF.

J is TRBJ1-5 and V is TRBV7-9; 8 bases agree with TRBD1. CDR1 SEHNR and CDR2 FQNEAQ come from the germline V gene (reference sequence). V dropped 4 bases and J dropped 9; count of bases not matched to a gene: 11. This CDR3 comprises 15 residues. Here the CDR3 reads CASSSTGTGGRPQHF. CDR3 sequence (DNA): TGTGCCAGCAGCTCGACGGGGACAGGCGGTCGGCCCCAGCATTTT.

This clonotype was seen many times. The rearrangement joins TRBV28 to TRBJ1-6; a possible D gene is TRBD1 (5 bases). Germline V gene sequence: CDR1 MDHEN, CDR2 SYDVKM. V lost 6 bases and J 5 bases, leaving 14 bases between the germline ends. The CDR3 contains 15 residues. The CDR3, as DNA: TGTGCCAGCAGCTCTGCTGGGGCTGATAATTCACCCCTCCACTTT. This sequence encodes CASSSAGADNSPLHF.

The chain employs TRBV4-3 and TRBJ2-3; no clear D. V lost 5 bases and J 1 base, leaving 10 bases between the germline ends. From germline, CDR1 is LGHNA and CDR2 YSLEER. The CDR3 loop spans 14 amino acids. The DNA of the CDR3 is TGCGCCAGCAGCTTTAGCCATGGCACAGATACGCAGTATTTT. Translation: CASSFSHGTDTQYF.

There are many counts of this clonotype. This CDR3 reads CASSGTSGDNEQFF. CDR3 coding DNA: TGTGCCAGCAGCGGGACTAGCGGGGACAATGAGCAGTTCTTC. The V gene is TRBV2, the J gene TRBJ2-1, with TRBD2 identical over 13 bases. CDR3 length: 14 residues. The V gene end was trimmed by 6 bases and the J gene end by 5 bases; junction bases not matched to a gene: 1. Germline loops: CDR1 SNHLY, CDR2 FYNNEI.

This clonotype was counted many times. The rearrangement joins TRBV28 to TRBJ2-7; TRBD1 matches at 8 bases. Per germline, CDR1 MDHEN and CDR2 SYDVKM. The CDR3 sequence is 13 residues long. V trimming: 5 bases; J trimming: 3 bases; junction bases outside the gene matches: 3. This CDR3 is CASSGGQVYEQYF. CDR3 coding DNA: TGTGCCAGCAGTGGGGGACAGGTCTACGAGCAGTACTTC.

This clonotype was counted ten times or more. The junction departs from the called germline gene at one end, perhaps through a read error. CDR3 bases: TGCGCCAGCAGCCAAGACAGGAACACTGAAGCTTTCTTT. As protein: CASSQDRNTEAFF. The chain uses TRBV27 and TRBJ1-1; D is perhaps TRBD1 (5 bases). Germline CDR1 MNHEY, CDR2 SMNVEV (reference sequence). The CDR3 consists of 13 residues.

This clonotype was counted at least ten times. DNA of the CDR3: TGTGCCAGCAGTATTCCCAGGGGGCGGTCTGAAGCTTTCTTT. Protein product: CASSIPRGRSEAFF. The chain recombines TRBV28 with TRBJ1-1; 8 nucleotides align to TRBD1. Germline-derived CDR1 and CDR2 are MDHEN and SYDVKM. The V and J ends lost 5 bases and 6 bases, in that order; junction bases with no gene match: 8. The CDR3 length is 14 residues.

This rearrangement joins TRBV24-1 to TRBJ2-3; D not resolved. CDR1 and CDR2 (germline): KGHDR, SFDVKD. The CDR3 spans 16 residues. V shed 1 base and J shed 4 bases, with 14 bases lying between them. This CDR3 is CATSDLSGPRPDTQYF. CDR3 coding DNA: TGTGCCACCAGTGATTTATCTGGCCCCAGACCAGATACGCAGTATTTT.